This TCR beta chain was recovered during a study of T cell clonotyping in hematopoietic cell transplantation. A note on this clone: Its antigen remains unidentified.

General study points: At the given depth, recipient repertoires were over 95% de novo clonotypes.

Per germline, CDR1 SGHDT and CDR2 YYEEEE. CDR3 length: 15 residues. V lost 6 bases, J lost 3 bases, and 18 bases lay in between. Sequencing was performed with immunoSEQ multiplex PCR; in TCRdb, only in-frame clones are kept and a portion is missing. The sample has roughly 7,000 clones; roughly a third are singletons. The clonotype comes from a female patient aged 55-70 years who had an allogeneic stem cell transplant, so the T cells may come from the graft donor. Some clones in this sample may be carry-over from other donors' samples. Sequences were derived from peripheral blood mononuclear cells, sampled 30 days after allogeneic stem cell transplant. The chain carries TRBV5-6 and TRBJ1-2, with a possible D match to TRBD1 (5 bases). As DNA, the CDR3 is TGTGCCAGCACCTTCGACGGGGGAGGCGACTATGGCTACACCTTC. Protein: CASTFDGGGDYGYTF.